One and the same sample provided the 10 T cell receptor beta chains below, sequenced in a study of cytomegalovirus exposure and HLA in healthy donors. PCR employed 60 Vbeta and 13 Jbeta primers. Sequencing was performed with immunoSEQ multiplex PCR; in TCRdb, only in-frame clones are kept and a portion is missing. The repertoire includes around 150,000 clones, about 76% of them detected once, and about 3.9% sits in the top ten. Source material: PBMCs. These receptors were taken from a man younger than 30 in good health and CMV-seronegative.

This clone showed up just a few times. J is TRBJ2-7 and V is TRBV28; 10 bases match TRBD2. Per the germline V gene, CDR1 is MDHEN and CDR2 is SYDVKM. Trimming removed 5 bases from V and 3 bases from J; junction bases left unmatched: 10. This CDR3 region has 16 residues. CDR3 sequence: CASSPPGASGSYEQYF. As DNA, the CDR3 is TGTGCCAGCAGTCCCCCTGGGGCTAGCGGGAGCTACGAGCAGTACTTC.

Here the CDR3 DNA reads TGTGCCATCTCTGGACTAGCGGGGGGACCCTCCTACGAGCAGTACTTC. Its protein product is CAISGLAGGPSYEQYF. V and J are TRBV10-3 and TRBJ2-7; 14 nucleotides match TRBD2. Unmatched junction bases numbered 6, after V lost 8 bases and J lost 0 bases. CDR1 and CDR2 from the germline V gene are ENHRY and SYGVKD. The CDR3 length is 16 residues.

This clone appeared a few times. The rearrangement uses TRBV18 and TRBJ1-2, with 9 positions matching TRBD1. CDR1 and CDR2 from the germline V gene are KGHSH and LQKENI. The CDR3 covers 16 residues. The ends lost 0 bases at V and 4 bases at J; junction bases unmatched: 6. CDR3 in DNA: TGTGCCAGCTCACCACCGCGGGACAGGGTTGTCTATGGCTACACCTTC. This translates into CASSPPRDRVVYGYTF. The whole variable domain, remainder taken from reference TRBV18 and TRBJ1-2, is NAGVMQNPRHLVRRRGQEARLRCSPMKGHSHVYWYRQLPEEGLKFMVYLQKENIIDESGMPKERFSAEFPKEGPSILRIQQVVRGDSAAYFCASSPPRDRVVYGYTFGSGTRLTVV.

This sequence joins TRBV6-6 and TRBJ2-5; D not certain. The length of the CDR3 is 12 residues. The V and J ends lost 2 bases and 2 bases respectively, with 3 bases between them. Germline-derived CDR1 and CDR2 are MNHNY and SVGAGI (reference sequence). The CDR3 loop is CASSYPQETQYF. The CDR3, as DNA: TGTGCCAGCAGTTACCCTCAAGAGACCCAGTACTTC.

This clone was seen only a few times. V gene TRBV6-5 combines with J gene TRBJ2-6; 7 positions match TRBD2. This CDR3 comprises 15 residues. The germline V gene has CDR1 MNHEY and CDR2 SVGAGI. Losses at the gene ends were 2 bases for V and 3 bases for J; bases not matched to a gene: 1. This CDR3 is CASSYGGGGANVLTF. DNA for the CDR3: TGTGCCAGCAGTTACGGGGGGGGTGGGGCCAACGTCCTGACTTTC.

CDR3 bases: TGTGCCAGCAGCGTAGAACCACTAGCGGCGCACTACGAGCAGTACTTC. Translation gives CASSVEPLAAHYEQYF. The chain links TRBV9 to TRBJ2-7, with 8 bases aligning to TRBD2. Germline trimming cut 0 bases from V and 3 bases from J; bases unmatched to any gene: 8. Per the germline V gene, CDR1 is SGDLS and CDR2 is YYNGEE. CDR3 length equals 16 residues.

V is TRBV13 and J is TRBJ2-5; perhaps TRBD2 as D (5 bases). The J call may be mistaken, given a closer DNA end match to TRBJ2-7. This CDR3 contains 19 residues. Looked up from germline, CDR1 is PRHDT and CDR2 is FYEKMQ (reference sequence). The CDR3 region has the DNA TGTGCCAGCAGCCCCGGGCGGAGGTCATGGTCGGGTGTCGGATACGAGCAGTACTTC. This codes for CASSPGRRSWSGVGYEQYF.

V usage is TRBV28 and J usage is TRBJ2-7; possibly TRBD2 for D (5 bases). The germline V gene encodes CDR1 MDHEN and CDR2 SYDVKM. The V end lost 5 bases, the J end lost 0 bases, and 14 bases lay between the germline ends. This CDR3 comprises 15 residues. The CDR3 DNA sequence: TGTGCCAGCAGTACCTCTGGGCTAGCCTCCTACGAGCAGTACTTC. Its translation: CASSTSGLASYEQYF.

This chain links TRBV29-1 with TRBJ1-5, with a tentative D call TRBD1 (5 bases). This CDR3 has 13 amino acids. The V and J ends lost 6 bases and 0 bases respectively, with 9 bases between them. Germline CDR1 and CDR2: SQVTM and ANQGSEA. The CDR3 is CSVAGNSNQPQHF. The DNA for the CDR3 is TGCAGCGTCGCAGGGAATAGCAATCAGCCCCAGCATTTT. The whole variable domain, filled in from reference TRBV29-1 and TRBJ1-5, reads SAVISQKPSRDICQRGTSLTIQCQVDSQVTMMFWYRQQPGQSLTLIATANQGSEATYESGFVIDKFPISRPNLTFSTLTVSNMSPEDSSIYLCSVAGNSNQPQHFGDGTRLSIL.

This chain joins TRBV5-5 and TRBJ1-1; 9 bases agree with TRBD1. The CDR3 spans 15 residues. Germline values: CDR1 SGHKS, CDR2 YYEKEE (reference sequence). Trimming removed 0 bases from V and 2 bases from J; junction bases left unmatched: 2. CDR3 in amino acids: CASSLAGQGNTEAFF. The CDR3 DNA follows: TGTGCCAGCAGCTTGGCGGGACAGGGAAACACTGAAGCTTTCTTT.